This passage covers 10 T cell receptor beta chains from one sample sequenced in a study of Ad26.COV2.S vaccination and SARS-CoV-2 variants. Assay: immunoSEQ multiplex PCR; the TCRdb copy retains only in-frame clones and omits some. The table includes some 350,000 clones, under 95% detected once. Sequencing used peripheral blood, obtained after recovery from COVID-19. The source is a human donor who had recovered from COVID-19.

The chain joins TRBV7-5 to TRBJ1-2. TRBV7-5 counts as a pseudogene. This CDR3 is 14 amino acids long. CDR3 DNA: TGTGCCAGAAGCTTGGGAATAGGCAACTATGGCTACACCTTC. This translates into CARSLGIGNYGYTF.

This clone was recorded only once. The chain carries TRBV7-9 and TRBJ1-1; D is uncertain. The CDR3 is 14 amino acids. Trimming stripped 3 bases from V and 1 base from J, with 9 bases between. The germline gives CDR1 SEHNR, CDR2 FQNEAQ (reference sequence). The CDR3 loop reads CASSFPSRNTEAFF. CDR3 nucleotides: TGTGCCAGCAGCTTCCCCTCCAGGAACACTGAAGCTTTCTTT.

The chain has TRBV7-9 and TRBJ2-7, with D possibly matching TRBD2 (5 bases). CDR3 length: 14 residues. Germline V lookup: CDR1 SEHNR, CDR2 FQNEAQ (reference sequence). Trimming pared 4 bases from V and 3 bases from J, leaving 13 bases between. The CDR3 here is CASSSEGLNYEQYF. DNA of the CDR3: TGTGCCAGCAGCTCCGAGGGTCTTAACTACGAGCAGTACTTC.

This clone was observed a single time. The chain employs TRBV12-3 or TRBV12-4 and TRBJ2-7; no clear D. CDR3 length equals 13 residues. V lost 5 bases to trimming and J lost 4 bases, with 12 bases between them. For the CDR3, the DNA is TGTGCCAGCAGTCCCCAAAGGGTTTACGAGCAGTACTTC. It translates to CASSPQRVYEQYF.

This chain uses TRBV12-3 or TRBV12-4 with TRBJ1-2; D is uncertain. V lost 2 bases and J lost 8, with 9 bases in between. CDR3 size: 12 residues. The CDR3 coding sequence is TGTGCCAGCAGTTTAAAGGCCGGCGGCTACACCTTC. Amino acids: CASSLKAGGYTF.

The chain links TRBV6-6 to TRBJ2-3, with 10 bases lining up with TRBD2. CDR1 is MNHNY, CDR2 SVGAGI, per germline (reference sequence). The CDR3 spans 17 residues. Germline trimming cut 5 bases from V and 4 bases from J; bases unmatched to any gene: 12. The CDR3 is CASSQQRGGFSADTQYF. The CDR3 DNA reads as TGTGCCAGCAGTCAACAGCGGGGGGGCTTTTCAGCAGATACGCAGTATTTT.

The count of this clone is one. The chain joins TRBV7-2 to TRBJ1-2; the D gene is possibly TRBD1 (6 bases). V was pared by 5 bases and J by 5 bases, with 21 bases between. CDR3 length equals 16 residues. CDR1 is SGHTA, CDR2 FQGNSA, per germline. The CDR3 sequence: CASSPGTGPVVYGYTF. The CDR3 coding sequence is TGTGCCAGCAGCCCCGGAACAGGGCCTGTGGTGTATGGCTACACCTTC.

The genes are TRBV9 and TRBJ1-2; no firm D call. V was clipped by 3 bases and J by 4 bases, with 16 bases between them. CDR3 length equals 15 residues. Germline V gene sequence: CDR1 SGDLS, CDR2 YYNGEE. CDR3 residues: CASSADGRSPYGYTF. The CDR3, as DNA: TGTGCCAGCAGCGCCGACGGACGGTCCCCCTATGGCTACACCTTC.

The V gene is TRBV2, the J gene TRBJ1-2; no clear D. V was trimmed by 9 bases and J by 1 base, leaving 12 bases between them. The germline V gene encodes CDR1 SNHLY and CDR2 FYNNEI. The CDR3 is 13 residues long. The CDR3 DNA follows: TGTGCCAGGCAGGACGGCATTAACTATGGCTACACCTTC. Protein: CARQDGINYGYTF.

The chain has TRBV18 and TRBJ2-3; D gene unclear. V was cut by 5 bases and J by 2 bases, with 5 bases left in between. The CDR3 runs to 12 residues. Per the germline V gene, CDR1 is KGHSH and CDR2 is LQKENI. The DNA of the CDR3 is TGTGCCAGCTCAAGCCTCACAGATACGCAGTATTTT. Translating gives CASSSLTDTQYF.